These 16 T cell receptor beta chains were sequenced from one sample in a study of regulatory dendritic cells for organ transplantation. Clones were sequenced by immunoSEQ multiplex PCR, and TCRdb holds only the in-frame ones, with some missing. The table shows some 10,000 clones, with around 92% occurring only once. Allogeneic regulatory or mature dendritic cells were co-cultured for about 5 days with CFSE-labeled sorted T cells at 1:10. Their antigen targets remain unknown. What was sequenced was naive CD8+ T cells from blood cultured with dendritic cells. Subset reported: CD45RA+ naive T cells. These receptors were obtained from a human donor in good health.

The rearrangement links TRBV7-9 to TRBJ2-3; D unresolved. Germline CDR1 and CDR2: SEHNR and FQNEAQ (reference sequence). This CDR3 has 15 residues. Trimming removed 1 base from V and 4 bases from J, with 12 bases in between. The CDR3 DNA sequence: TGTGCCAGCAGCTTAGTGCCCGAGGTTGCAGATACGCAGTATTTT. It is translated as CASSLVPEVADTQYF.

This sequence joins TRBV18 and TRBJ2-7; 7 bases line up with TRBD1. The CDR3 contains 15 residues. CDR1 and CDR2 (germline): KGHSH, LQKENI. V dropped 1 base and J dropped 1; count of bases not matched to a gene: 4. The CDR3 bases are TGTGCCAGCTCACCACGACAGGGAACATCCTACGAGCAGTACTTC. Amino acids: CASSPRQGTSYEQYF.

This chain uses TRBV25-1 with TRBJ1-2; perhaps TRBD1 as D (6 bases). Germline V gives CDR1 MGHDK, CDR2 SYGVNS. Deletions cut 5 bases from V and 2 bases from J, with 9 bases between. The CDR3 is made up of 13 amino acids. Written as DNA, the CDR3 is TGTGCCAGCAGTACTGGACAGAACTATGGCTACACCTTC. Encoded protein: CASSTGQNYGYTF.

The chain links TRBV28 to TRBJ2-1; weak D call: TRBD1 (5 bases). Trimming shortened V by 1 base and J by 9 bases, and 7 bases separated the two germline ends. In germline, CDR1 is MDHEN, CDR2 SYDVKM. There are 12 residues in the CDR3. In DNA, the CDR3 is TGTGCCAGCAGTTTATTAGGGGTTGAGCAGTTCTTC. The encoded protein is CASSLLGVEQFF.

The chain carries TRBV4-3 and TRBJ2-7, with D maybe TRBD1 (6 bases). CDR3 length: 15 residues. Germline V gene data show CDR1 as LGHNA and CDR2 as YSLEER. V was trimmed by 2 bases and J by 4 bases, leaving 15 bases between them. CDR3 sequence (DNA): TGCGCCAGCAGCCAAATCCAGGGGTCAACGTACGAGCAGTACTTC. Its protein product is CASSQIQGSTYEQYF.

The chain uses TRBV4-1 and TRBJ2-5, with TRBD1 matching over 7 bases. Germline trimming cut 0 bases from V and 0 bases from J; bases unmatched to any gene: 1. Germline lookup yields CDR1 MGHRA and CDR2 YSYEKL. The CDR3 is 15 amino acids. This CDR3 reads CASSQDRGNQETQYF. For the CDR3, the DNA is TGCGCCAGCAGCCAAGACAGGGGGAACCAAGAGACCCAGTACTTC.

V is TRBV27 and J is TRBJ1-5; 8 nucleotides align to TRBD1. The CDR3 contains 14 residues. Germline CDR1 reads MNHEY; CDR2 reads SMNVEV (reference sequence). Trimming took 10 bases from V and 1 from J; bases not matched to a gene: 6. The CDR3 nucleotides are TGTGCCACCAGACGACAGGGGAGCAATCAGCCCCAGCATTTT. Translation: CATRRQGSNQPQHF.

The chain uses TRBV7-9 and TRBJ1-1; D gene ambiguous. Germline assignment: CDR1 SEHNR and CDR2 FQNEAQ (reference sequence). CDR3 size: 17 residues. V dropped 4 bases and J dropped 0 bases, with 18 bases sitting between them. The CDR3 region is CASSSLGPGLLNTEAFF. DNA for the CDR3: TGTGCCAGCAGCTCGCTGGGCCCTGGGTTGCTGAACACTGAAGCTTTCTTT.

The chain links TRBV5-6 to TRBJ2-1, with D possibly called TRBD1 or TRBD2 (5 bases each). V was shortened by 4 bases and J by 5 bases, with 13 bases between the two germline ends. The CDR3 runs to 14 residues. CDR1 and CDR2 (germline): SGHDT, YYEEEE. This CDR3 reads CASSPLGENNEQFF. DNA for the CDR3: TGTGCCAGCAGCCCTTTAGGGGAGAACAATGAGCAGTTCTTC.

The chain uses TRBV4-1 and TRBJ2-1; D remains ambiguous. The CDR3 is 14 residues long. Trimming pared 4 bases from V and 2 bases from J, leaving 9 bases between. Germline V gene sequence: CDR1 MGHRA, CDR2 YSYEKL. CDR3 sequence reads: CASSLTITYNEQFF. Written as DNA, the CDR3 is TGCGCCAGCAGCCTAACTATTACCTACAATGAGCAGTTCTTC.

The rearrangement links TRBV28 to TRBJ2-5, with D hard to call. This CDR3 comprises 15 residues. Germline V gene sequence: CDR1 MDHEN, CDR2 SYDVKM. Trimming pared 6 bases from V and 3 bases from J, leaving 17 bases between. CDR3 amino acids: CASSGRIRFEETQYF. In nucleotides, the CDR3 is TGTGCCAGCAGCGGCCGAATCAGGTTCGAAGAGACCCAGTACTTC. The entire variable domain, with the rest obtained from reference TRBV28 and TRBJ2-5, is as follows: DVKVTQSSRYLVKRTGEKVFLECVQDMDHENMFWYRQDPGLGLRLIYFSYDVKMKEKGDIPEGYSVSREKKERFSLILESASTNQTSMYLCASSGRIRFEETQYFGPGTRLLVL.

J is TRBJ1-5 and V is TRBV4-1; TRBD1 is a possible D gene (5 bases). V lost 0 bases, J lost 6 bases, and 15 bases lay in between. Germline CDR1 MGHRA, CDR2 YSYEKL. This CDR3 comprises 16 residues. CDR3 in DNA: TGCGCCAGCAGCCAAGATCCGTTCCGGGGGACTCAGCCCCAGCATTTT. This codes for CASSQDPFRGTQPQHF.

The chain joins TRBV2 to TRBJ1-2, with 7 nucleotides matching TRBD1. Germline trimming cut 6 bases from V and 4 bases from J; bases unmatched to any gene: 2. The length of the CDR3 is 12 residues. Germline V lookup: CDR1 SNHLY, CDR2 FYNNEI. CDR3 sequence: CASRGGVYGYTF. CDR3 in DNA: TGTGCCAGCAGAGGGGGCGTCTATGGCTACACCTTC.

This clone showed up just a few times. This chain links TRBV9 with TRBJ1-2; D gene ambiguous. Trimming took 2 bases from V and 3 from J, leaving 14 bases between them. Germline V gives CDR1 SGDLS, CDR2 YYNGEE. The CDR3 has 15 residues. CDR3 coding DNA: TGTGCCAGCAGCGTGACCAGGTGGGAGGACTATGGCTACACCTTC. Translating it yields CASSVTRWEDYGYTF.

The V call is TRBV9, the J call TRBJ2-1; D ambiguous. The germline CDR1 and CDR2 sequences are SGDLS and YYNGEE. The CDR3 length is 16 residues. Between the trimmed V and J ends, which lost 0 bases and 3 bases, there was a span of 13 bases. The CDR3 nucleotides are TGTGCCAGCAGCGTAGGGGGTTCTACAATCTACAATGAGCAGTTCTTC. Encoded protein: CASSVGGSTIYNEQFF.

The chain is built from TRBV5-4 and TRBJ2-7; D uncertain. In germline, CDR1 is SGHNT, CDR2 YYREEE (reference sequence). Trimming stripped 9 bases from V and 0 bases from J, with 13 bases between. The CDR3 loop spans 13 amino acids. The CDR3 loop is CATGFGSSYEQYF. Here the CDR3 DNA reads TGTGCCACGGGCTTCGGATCCTCCTACGAGCAGTACTTC.